One and the same sample provided the 13 T cell receptor beta chains below, sequenced in a study of T cells after yellow fever vaccination. TCRdb passed the 5' RACE reads through MiXCR, listing each CDR3 protein once. The data contain around 200,000 distinct CDR3 sequences, 9.5% to 12% of them singletons. Sequencing was performed on CD8+ T cells sorted from PBMCs, taken 15 days after the yellow fever booster vaccination. The origin of the receptors is a man aged 18 to 29 who received the YFV17D yellow fever vaccine.

The chain joins TRBV7-6 to TRBJ2-7; possible D gene TRBD1, 6 bases. This CDR3 spans 12 amino acids. The V and J ends lost 8 bases and 4 bases respectively, with 12 bases between them. CDR1 is SGHVS, CDR2 FNYEAQ, per germline. CDR3 in amino acids: CASQGNGYEQYF. Here the CDR3 DNA reads TGTGCCAGCCAGGGGAACGGGTACGAGCAGTACTTC.

There are a few counts of this clonotype. The chain uses TRBV4-1 and TRBJ2-1; D is ambiguous. This CDR3 comprises 14 residues. Germline values: CDR1 MGHRA, CDR2 YSYEKL. V was clipped by 0 bases and J by 10 bases, with 13 bases between them. The DNA for the CDR3 is TGCGCCAGCAGCCAAGATGCGGCGGAACGGGAGCAGTTCTTC. Its translation: CASSQDAAEREQFF.

This clonotype was detected ten times or more. The chain recombines TRBV20-1 with TRBJ2-3; TRBD2 matches 10 bases. CDR3 length: 13 amino acids. Germline V lookup: CDR1 DFQATT, CDR2 SNEGSKA (reference sequence). With V trimmed by 6 bases and J by 7 bases, 7 bases remained unmatched. CDR3 nucleotides: TGCAGTGCAAGGGTACTAGCGGGGAATACGCAGTATTTT. This gives the protein CSARVLAGNTQYF.

The chain links TRBV6-5 to TRBJ2-7; the D call may be TRBD1 or TRBD2 (5 bases each). Germline V CDR1 and CDR2: MNHEY, SVGAGI. The CDR3 runs to 14 residues. Deletions cut 0 bases from V and 6 bases from J, with 12 bases between. CDR3 amino acids: CASSYSGEFGEQYF. The CDR3 region has the DNA TGTGCCAGCAGTTACTCGGGGGAATTCGGCGAGCAGTACTTC.

This clonotype was recorded many times. This chain's CDR3 is CASSPLGHGSKNIQYF. The CDR3 DNA reads as TGTGCCAGCAGCCCCCTGGGGCACGGGAGCAAAAACATTCAGTACTTC. The rearrangement joins TRBV5-8 to TRBJ2-4; D perhaps matches TRBD2 (6 bases). The V and J ends lost 4 bases and 3 bases respectively, with 17 bases between them. The CDR3 extends over 16 amino acids. Looked up from germline, CDR1 is SGHTS and CDR2 is YDEGEE.

The V gene is TRBV7-9, the J gene TRBJ2-3; 8 bases fit TRBD1. The CDR3 spans 17 residues. After removal of 4 bases from V and 3 bases from J, the junction contained 12 bases not matched to a gene. The germline V gene encodes CDR1 SEHNR and CDR2 FQNEAQ (reference sequence). CDR3: CASSSGTKTGVTDTQYF. The CDR3 DNA reads TGTGCCAGCAGCTCCGGTACGAAGACAGGGGTTACAGATACGCAGTATTTT.

CDR3 DNA sequence: TGTGCCAGCAGCTTGACAGCTTTCAATCAGCCCCAGCATTTT. This sequence encodes CASSLTAFNQPQHF. The V call is TRBV6-6, the J call TRBJ1-5, with a tentative D call TRBD1 (5 bases). The germline CDR1 and CDR2 sequences are MNHNY and SVGAGI (reference sequence). Deletions cut 6 bases from V and 3 bases from J, with 12 bases between. The CDR3 sequence is 14 residues long.

This clonotype has only a few counts. This sequence joins TRBV27 and TRBJ2-3; D might be TRBD1 (5 bases). V shed 6 bases and J shed 1 base, with 11 bases lying between them. The CDR3 spans 14 residues. Germline assignment: CDR1 MNHEY and CDR2 SMNVEV (reference sequence). CDR3 protein: CASRSAGRTDTQYF. Written as DNA, the CDR3 is TGTGCCAGCAGGTCTGCAGGGCGCACAGATACGCAGTATTTT.

This clonotype was counted at least ten times. The chain has TRBV7-9 and TRBJ1-6; possible D gene TRBD1, 5 bases. Trimming removed 5 bases at V and 16 bases at J, with 15 bases between. The CDR3 has 12 amino acids. The germline gives CDR1 SEHNR, CDR2 FQNEAQ (reference sequence). The CDR3 nucleotides are TGTGCCAGCAGCCCACTCCGGGACTTACTCCACTTT. It translates to CASSPLRDLLHF.

This clonotype was observed a handful of times. The chain recombines TRBV4-1 with TRBJ1-6; the match to TRBD1 covers 10 bases. V shed 5 bases and J 0 bases; nucleotides not matched to a gene: 7. The CDR3 is made up of 18 amino acids. Germline V lookup: CDR1 MGHRA, CDR2 YSYEKL. CDR3 residues: CASSKAGTGVSYNSPLHF. CDR3 nucleotides: TGCGCCAGCAGCAAAGCCGGGACAGGGGTCTCCTATAATTCACCCCTCCACTTT.

V is TRBV4-1 and J is TRBJ2-3, with D tentatively TRBD2 (6 bases). Germline CDR1 is MGHRA and CDR2 is YSYEKL. The CDR3 totals 15 residues. Between the trimmed V and J ends, which lost 2 bases and 5 bases, there was a span of 14 bases. CDR3 sequence (DNA): TGCGCCAGCAGCCAACCCGCGGGGAACTTAGATACGCAGTATTTT. This sequence encodes CASSQPAGNLDTQYF.

This clonotype was counted a few times. The chain has TRBV6-5 and TRBJ1-1; maybe TRBD1 (6 bases). This CDR3 has 16 amino acids. Germline CDR1 and CDR2: MNHEY and SVGAGI. The V end lost 6 bases, the J end lost 4 bases, and 21 bases lay between the germline ends. The CDR3 bases are TGTGCCAGCAGCACTACGGGGGGGGCGCTTGGCACTGAAGCTTTCTTT. It codes for CASSTTGGALGTEAFF.

The DNA for the CDR3 is TGCGCCAGCAGCCAAGATGGAGGGGACAGGGCCTACACCGGGGAGCTGTTTTTT. It is translated as CASSQDGGDRAYTGELFF. The chain carries TRBV4-1 and TRBJ2-2; 9 bases align to TRBD1. V shed 0 bases, J shed 3 bases, and the junction held 8 bases outside the gene matches. The germline V gene has CDR1 MGHRA and CDR2 YSYEKL. The CDR3 consists of 18 residues.